A selection of T cell receptor beta chains follows, all from one sample in a study of blood T cell repertoires in COVID-19. The method was immunoSEQ multiplex PCR; TCRdb's version includes in-frame clones alone and lacks a portion of them. The sample holds 150,000 to 200,000 clones, about 89% seen once. The sequencing sample was made of peripheral blood. All receptors come from a man in his forties or fifties with acute or convalescent COVID-19. CDR3s include the opening cysteine and the closing phenylalanine or tryptophan. Each record gives: V gene, CDR3 protein.

V: TRBV29-1
CDR3: CSVVGGSGNTIYF

V: TRBV20-1
CDR3: CSASPGTGVYNEQFF

V: TRBV5-6
CDR3: CASSLDRKNTEAFF

V: TRBV25-1
CDR3: CASSVRGRSTEAFF

V: TRBV5-1
CDR3: CASSLGQLTGELFF

V: TRBV5-1
CDR3: CASSPSGGTVSELFF

V: TRBV2
CDR3: CASRDRGPHEQYF

V: TRBV9
CDR3: CASSGEGTGGPNYGYTF

V: TRBV28
CDR3: CASGPRGQPQHF

V: TRBV7-9
CDR3: CASSFGSYEQYF

V: TRBV24-1
CDR3: CATSDFSGGIETQYF

V: TRBV6-5
CDR3: CASRLGQGAAEQYF

V: TRBV6-2/TRBV6-3
CDR3: CASSDRVGSSYNEQFF

V: TRBV19
CDR3: CASSQTSGGAGEQFF

V: TRBV5-1
CDR3: CASSPGLGPGEQYF

V: TRBV7-9
CDR3: CASSPLDGTGGPLRNTIYF

V: TRBV6-2/TRBV6-3
CDR3: CASSYERAGGREQYF

V: TRBV6-5
CDR3: CASSYSQGNYGYTF

V: TRBV2
CDR3: CASSEGLAGRNIQYF

V: TRBV6-6
CDR3: CASSYRENSGNTIYF

V: TRBV5-1
CDR3: CASSFGDRGLHSYEQYF

V: TRBV6-5
CDR3: CASSYGGQGSNQPQHF

V: TRBV27
CDR3: CASSRGTSGVTPLEQYF

V: TRBV7-2
CDR3: CASSRGQGGNTIYF

V: TRBV30
CDR3: CAWSAQRSDEGYTF

V: TRBV3-1/TRBV3-2
CDR3: CASSQGQKNIQYF

V: TRBV25-1
CDR3: CASSEWGGGTNEKLFF

V: TRBV18
CDR3: CASSPIATSGSQETQYF

V: TRBV7-3
CDR3: CASSAGTRETQYF

V: TRBV10-3
CDR3: CAISEEQGPTEAFF

V: TRBV5-4
CDR3: CASSPSFRPGKGSGYTF

V: TRBV7-9
CDR3: CASSSSARTDTQYF

V: TRBV6-1
CDR3: CASSPQGGHQPQHF

V: TRBV6-2/TRBV6-3
CDR3: CASSSGELNTEAFF

V: TRBV7-8
CDR3: CASSLAVSGKVHGYTF

V: TRBV19
CDR3: CASSAGLSYEQYF

V: TRBV19
CDR3: CASSMNRGSETQYF

V: TRBV19
CDR3: CASSLLAGRGNQPQHF

V: TRBV5-5
CDR3: CASSLLSGQVNNEQFF

V: TRBV10-2
CDR3: CASSESGQGSYNEQFF

V: TRBV10-3
CDR3: CAISERQGGSGTEAFF

V: TRBV10-3
CDR3: CAISESSGGEKLFF

V: TRBV5-4
CDR3: CASSPRDFQETQYF

V: TRBV5-4
CDR3: CASSPRTSGGYEQYF

V: TRBV6-5
CDR3: CASSSSSGGYNEQFF

V: TRBV30
CDR3: CAWSVPGYGYTF

V: TRBV5-1
CDR3: CATRIEVSSYNEQFF

V: TRBV4-1
CDR3: CASSQDPGTGISNSGNQPQHF

V: TRBV14
CDR3: CASSQDKAGYGYTGELFF

V: TRBV30
CDR3: CAWRVGGSTDTQYF

V: TRBV30
CDR3: CAWSARTSGDTDTQYF

V: TRBV29-1
CDR3: CSAGVDEQYF

V: TRBV5-6
CDR3: CASSLRGGSGNQPQHF

V: TRBV9
CDR3: CASSMRDRTNYGYTF

V: TRBV2
CDR3: CASNVGRNYGYTF